This TCR beta chain was retrieved from a study of shared clonotypes between healthy human individuals. Findings and caveats of the study: Few donors limited the genetic and exposure-history diversity represented.

From germline, CDR1 is SGHTA and CDR2 FQGNSA. The CDR3 totals 12 residues. This clone was counted a few times. What it binds is unknown. Relative to the germline gene, one junction end is altered; a read error may explain this. Measured with immunoSEQ multiplex PCR; TCRdb has only the in-frame clones, and not every one. In the table there are some 980,000 clones, around three quarters of which are singletons. This sequence was found in a man between 18 and 29 years old in good health. The chain employs TRBV7-2 and TRBJ2-3; 13 nucleotides agree with TRBD2. What was sequenced was memory CD4+ T cells sorted from blood. Subset given: CD45RA-negative fraction. The CDR3 is CASSSTSGRLDF. The DNA of the CDR3 is TGTGCCAGCAGCTCGACTAGCGGGAGGTTGGATTTT.